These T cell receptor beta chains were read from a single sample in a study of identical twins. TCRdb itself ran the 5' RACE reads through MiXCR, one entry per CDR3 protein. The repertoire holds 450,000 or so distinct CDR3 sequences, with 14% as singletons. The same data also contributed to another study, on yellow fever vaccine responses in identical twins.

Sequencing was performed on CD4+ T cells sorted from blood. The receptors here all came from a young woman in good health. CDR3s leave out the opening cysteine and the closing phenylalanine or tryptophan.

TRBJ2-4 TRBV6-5 ASSVLDGEGIQY
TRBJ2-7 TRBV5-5 ASSPVDFSYEQY
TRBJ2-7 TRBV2 ASGRDIYEQY
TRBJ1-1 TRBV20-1 TPGPLNTEAF
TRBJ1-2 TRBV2 ASIVDRANYGYT
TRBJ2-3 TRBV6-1 AGTGASTDTQY
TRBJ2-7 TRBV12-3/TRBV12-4 ASTRSVGSYEQY
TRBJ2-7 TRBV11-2 ASSFRLDGSYEQY
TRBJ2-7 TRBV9 ASSVGGQGVYEQY
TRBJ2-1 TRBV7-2 ASRGQGYEQF
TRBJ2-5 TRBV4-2 ASSQGASGRAVETQY
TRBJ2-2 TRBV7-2 ASSSLGLTGELF
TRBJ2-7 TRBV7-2 ASSLAGPNYEQY
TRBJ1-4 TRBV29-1 SVLKRGQGASEKLF
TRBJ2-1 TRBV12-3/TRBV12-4 ASRLRQQQF
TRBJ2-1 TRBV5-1 ASREQDPGLAGEQF
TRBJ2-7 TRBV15 ATRAVAGRSEQY
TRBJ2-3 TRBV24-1 ATSELAFTDTQY
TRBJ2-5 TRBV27 ASSYRTGGETQY
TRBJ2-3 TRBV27 ASRGLAGTDTQY
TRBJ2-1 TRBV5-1 ASSRPSGGSYNEQF
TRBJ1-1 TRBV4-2 ASSQRPRGDSNTEAF
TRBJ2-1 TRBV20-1 SASRAGARNEQF
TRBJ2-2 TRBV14 ASSRGQDGSTGELF
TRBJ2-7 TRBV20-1 SARDLYRYEQY
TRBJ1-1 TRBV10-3 AINDRGRGTEAF
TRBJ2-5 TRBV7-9 ASSPGLFGETQY
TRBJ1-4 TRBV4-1 ASSQDGSGDPGTVVGKLF
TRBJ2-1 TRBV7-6 ASSLALGRRALHNEQF
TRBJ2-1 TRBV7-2 ASREGTGNEQF
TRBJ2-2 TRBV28 ASSGGFTGELF
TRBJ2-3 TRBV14 ASSQARQSTDTQY
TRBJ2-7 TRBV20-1 SAQPGVYEQY
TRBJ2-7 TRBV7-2 ASSLWGGAGEQY
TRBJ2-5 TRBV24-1 ATSPASWDRGGETQY
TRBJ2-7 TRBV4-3 ASSQERDRGDEQY
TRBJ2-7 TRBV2 ASSVVATSSEQY
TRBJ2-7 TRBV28 ASSTSGGLYEQY
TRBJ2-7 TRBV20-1 SARLARGYEQY
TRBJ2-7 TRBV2 ASSGMDSGSSYEQY
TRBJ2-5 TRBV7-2 ASSLALGTQY
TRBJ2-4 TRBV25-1 ASSQGGSLKNIQY
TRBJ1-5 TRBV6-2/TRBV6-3 ASSYGGVGQPQH
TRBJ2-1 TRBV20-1 SARAPTAALYNEQF
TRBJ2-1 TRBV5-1 ASSPGTRVLEQF
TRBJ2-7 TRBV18 ASSQTGTSYEQY
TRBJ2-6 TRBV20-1 SARPHGESGANVLT
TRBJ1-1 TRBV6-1 ASSEAPGEAF
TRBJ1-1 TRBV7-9 ASSSLDSLNTEAF
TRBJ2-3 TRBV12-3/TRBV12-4 ASRRRDAAGDTQY
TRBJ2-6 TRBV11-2 ASSLYVGVRDGANVLT
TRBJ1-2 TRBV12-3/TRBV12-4 ASIRDRADGYT
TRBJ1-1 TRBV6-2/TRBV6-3 ASSRRTGGAWWDTEAF
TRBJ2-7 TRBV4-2 ASSQTPGQLPEQY
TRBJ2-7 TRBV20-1 SARGSASYEQY
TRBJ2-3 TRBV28 ASKVGGTDTQY
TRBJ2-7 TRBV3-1 ASSQDPGADEQY
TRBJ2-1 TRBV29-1 SVEGLVNEQF
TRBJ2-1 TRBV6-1 ASSLPGTSYNEQF